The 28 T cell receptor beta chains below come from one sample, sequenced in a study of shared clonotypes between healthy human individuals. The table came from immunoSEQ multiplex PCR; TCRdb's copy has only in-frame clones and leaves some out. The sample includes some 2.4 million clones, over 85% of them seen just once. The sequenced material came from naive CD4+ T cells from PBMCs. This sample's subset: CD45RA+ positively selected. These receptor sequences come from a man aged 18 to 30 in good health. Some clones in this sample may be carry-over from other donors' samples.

Written as DNA, the CDR3 is TGTGCCAGCAGCGTATCAGGGGGCACGAACTATGGCTACACCTTC. It encodes CASSVSGGTNYGYTF. The chain couples TRBV9 to TRBJ1-2, with 8 bases matching TRBD1. The CDR3 loop spans 15 amino acids. With V trimmed by 1 base and J by 2 bases, 4 bases remained unmatched. Germline CDR1 SGDLS, CDR2 YYNGEE.

This CDR3 is CASSGIQGRNTEAFF. CDR3 in DNA: TGTGCCAGCAGCGGGATACAGGGACGGAACACTGAAGCTTTCTTT. The rearrangement links TRBV9 to TRBJ1-1, with a weak D call TRBD1 (6 bases). V was shortened by 3 bases and J by 1 base, with 13 bases between the two germline ends. Germline values: CDR1 SGDLS, CDR2 YYNGEE. This CDR3 has 15 amino acids. The full variable domain, its missing parts supplied by reference TRBV9 and TRBJ1-1, is DSGVTQTPKHLITATGQRVTLRCSPRSGDLSVYWYQQSLDQGLQFLIQYYNGEERAKGNILERFSAQQFPDLHSELNLSSLELGDSALYFCASSGIQGRNTEAFFGQGTRLTVV.

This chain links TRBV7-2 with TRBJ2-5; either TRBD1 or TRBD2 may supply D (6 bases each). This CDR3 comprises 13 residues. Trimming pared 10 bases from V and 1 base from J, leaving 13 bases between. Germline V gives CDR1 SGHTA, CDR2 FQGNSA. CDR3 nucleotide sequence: TGTGCCACTTCGGAGGGGGTCCAAGAGACCCAGTACTTC. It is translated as CATSEGVQETQYF.

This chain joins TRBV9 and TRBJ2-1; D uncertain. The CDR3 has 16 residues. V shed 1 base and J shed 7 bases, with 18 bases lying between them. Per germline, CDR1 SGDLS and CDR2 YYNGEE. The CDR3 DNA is TGTGCCAGCAGCGTAAGAGACATCCGAAGTGCGAATGAGCAGTTCTTC. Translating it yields CASSVRDIRSANEQFF.

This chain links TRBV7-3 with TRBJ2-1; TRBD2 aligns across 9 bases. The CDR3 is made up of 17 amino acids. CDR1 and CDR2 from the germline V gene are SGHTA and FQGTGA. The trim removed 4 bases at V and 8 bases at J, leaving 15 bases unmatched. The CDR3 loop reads CASSSTTSGNQGDEQFF. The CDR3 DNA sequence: TGTGCCAGCAGCTCGACGACTAGCGGCAATCAGGGGGATGAGCAGTTCTTC.

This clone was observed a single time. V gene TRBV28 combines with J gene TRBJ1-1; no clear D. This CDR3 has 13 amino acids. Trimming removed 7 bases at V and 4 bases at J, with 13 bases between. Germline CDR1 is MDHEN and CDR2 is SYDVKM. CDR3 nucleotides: TGTGCCAGCATGGACGTGATAACCACTGAAGCTTTCTTT. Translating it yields CASMDVITTEAFF.

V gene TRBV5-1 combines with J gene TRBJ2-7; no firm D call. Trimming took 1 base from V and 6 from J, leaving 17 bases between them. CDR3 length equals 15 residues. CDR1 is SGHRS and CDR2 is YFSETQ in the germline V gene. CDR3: CASSLTVGSSGEQYF. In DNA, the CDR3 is TGCGCCAGCAGCTTGACCGTGGGTAGCTCTGGCGAGCAGTACTTC.

CDR3 amino acids: CASRVQGMVGKLFF. The CDR3 DNA reads as TGTGCCAGCAGGGTACAGGGGATGGTGGGGAAACTGTTTTTT. The V and J genes are TRBV27 and TRBJ1-4; 7 bases are a match to TRBD1. Germline V gene data show CDR1 as MNHEY and CDR2 as SMNVEV (reference sequence). The ends lost 6 bases at V and 11 bases at J; junction bases unmatched: 12. The CDR3 sequence is 14 residues long.

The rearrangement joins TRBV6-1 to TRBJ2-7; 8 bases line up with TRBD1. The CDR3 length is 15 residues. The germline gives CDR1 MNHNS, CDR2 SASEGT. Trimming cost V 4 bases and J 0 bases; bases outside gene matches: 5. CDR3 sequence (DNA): TGTGCCAGCAGTGGGACTGGACAGGGCTCCTACGAGCAGTACTTC. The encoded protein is CASSGTGQGSYEQYF.

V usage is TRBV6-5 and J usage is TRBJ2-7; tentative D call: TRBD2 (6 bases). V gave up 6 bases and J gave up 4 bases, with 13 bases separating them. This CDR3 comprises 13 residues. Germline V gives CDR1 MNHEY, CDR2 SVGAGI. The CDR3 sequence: CASRSRDLYEQYF. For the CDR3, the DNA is TGTGCCAGCAGGTCGCGGGACCTATACGAGCAGTACTTC.

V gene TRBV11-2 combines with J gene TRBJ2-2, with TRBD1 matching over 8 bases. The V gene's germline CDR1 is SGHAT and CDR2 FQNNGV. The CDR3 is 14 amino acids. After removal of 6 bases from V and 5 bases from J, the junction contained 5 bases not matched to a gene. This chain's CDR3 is CASSLTGATGELFF. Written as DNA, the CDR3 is TGTGCCAGCAGTTTGACAGGGGCTACCGGGGAGCTGTTTTTT.

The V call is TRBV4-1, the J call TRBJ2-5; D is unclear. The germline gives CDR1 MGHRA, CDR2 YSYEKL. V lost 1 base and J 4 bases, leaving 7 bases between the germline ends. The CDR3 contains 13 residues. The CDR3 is CASSQVLSETQYF. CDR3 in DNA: TGCGCCAGCAGCCAAGTACTGTCAGAGACCCAGTACTTC.

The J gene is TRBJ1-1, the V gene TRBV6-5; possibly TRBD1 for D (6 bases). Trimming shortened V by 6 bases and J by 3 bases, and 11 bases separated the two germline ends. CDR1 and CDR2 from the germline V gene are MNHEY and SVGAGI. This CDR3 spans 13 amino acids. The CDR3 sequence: CASSKGGDTEAFF. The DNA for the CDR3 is TGTGCCAGCAGCAAAGGGGGGGACACTGAAGCTTTCTTT.

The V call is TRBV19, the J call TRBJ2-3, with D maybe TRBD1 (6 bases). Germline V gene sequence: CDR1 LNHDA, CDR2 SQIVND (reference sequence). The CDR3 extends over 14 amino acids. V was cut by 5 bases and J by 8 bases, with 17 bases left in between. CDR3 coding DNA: TGTGCCAGTAGTTGGTTCCAGAGAGGGGGTACGCAGTATTTT. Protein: CASSWFQRGGTQYF.

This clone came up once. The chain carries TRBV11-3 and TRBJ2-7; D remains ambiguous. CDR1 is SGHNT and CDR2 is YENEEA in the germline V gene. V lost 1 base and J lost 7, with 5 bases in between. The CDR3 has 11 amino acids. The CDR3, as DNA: TGTGCCAGCAGCTTAGTGGGTGAGCAGTACTTC. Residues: CASSLVGEQYF.

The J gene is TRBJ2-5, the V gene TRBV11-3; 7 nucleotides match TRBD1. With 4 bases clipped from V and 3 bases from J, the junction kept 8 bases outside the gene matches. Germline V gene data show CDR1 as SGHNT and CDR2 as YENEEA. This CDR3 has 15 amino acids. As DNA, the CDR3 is TGTGCCAGCAGCTCACGTCGGGACAGTAAAGAGACCCAGTACTTC. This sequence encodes CASSSRRDSKETQYF.

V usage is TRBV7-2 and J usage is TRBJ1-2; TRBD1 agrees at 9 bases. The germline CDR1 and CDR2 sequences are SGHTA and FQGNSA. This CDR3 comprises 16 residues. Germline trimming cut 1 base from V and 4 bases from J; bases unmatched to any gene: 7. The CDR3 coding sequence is TGTGCCAGCAGCTTAGACCCACAGGGGGCGATCTATGGCTACACCTTC. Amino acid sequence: CASSLDPQGAIYGYTF.

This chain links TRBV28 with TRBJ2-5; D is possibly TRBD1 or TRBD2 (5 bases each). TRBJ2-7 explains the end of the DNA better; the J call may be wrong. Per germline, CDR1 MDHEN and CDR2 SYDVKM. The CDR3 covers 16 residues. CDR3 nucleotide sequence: TGTGCCAGCATTTCCCCCTCCTCCGGGGCTCTCTACGAGCAGTACTTC. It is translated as CASISPSSGALYEQYF.

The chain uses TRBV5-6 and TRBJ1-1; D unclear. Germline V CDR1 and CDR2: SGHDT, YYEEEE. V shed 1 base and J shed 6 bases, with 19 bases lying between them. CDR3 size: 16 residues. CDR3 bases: TGTGCCAGCAGCTTGCGGTATATTACGGGATCGGCTGAAGCTTTCTTT. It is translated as CASSLRYITGSAEAFF.

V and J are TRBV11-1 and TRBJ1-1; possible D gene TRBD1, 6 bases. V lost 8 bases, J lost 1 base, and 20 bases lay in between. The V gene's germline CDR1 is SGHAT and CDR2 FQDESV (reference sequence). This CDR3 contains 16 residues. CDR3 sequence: CASSRGAGATNTEAFF. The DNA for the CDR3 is TGTGCCAGCTCACGGGGGGCAGGGGCGACGAACACTGAAGCTTTCTTT.

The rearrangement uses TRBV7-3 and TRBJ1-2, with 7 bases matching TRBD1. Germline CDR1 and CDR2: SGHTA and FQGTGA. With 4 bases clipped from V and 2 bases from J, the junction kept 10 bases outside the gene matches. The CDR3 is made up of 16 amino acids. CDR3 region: CASSSPSRGRNYGYTF. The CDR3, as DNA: TGTGCCAGCAGCTCCCCCTCCAGGGGGAGGAACTATGGCTACACCTTC. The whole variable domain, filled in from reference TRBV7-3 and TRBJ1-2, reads GAGVSQTPSNKVTEKGKYVELRCDPISGHTALYWYRQSLGQGPEFLIYFQGTGAADDSGLPNDRFFAVRPEGSVSTLKIQRTERGDSAVYLCASSSPSRGRNYGYTFGSGTRLTVV.

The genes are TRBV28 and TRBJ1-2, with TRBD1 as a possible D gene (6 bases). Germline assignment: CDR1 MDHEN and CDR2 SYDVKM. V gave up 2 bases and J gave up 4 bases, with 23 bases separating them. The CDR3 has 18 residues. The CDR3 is CASSLLGGLARGSYGYTF. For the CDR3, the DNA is TGTGCCAGCAGTTTACTAGGGGGTCTTGCCCGGGGGAGCTATGGCTACACCTTC.

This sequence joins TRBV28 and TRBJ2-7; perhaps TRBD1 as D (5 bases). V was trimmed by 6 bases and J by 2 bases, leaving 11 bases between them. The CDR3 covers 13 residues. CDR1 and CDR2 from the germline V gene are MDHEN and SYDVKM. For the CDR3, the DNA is TGTGCCAGCAGGGGGCAGTTCCCCTACGAGCAGTACTTC. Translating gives CASRGQFPYEQYF.

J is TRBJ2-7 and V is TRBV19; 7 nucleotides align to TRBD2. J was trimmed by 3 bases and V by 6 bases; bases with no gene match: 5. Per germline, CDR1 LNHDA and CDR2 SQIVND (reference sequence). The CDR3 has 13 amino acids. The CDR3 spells CASRPTSDYEQYF. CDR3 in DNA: TGTGCCAGTAGACCTACTAGCGACTACGAGCAGTACTTC.

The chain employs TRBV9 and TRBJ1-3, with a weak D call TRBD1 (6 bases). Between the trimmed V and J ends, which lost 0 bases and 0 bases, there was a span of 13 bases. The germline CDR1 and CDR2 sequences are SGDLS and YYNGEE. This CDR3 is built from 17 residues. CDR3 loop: CASSVAQGGLSGNTIYF. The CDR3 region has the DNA TGTGCCAGCAGCGTAGCTCAAGGGGGTCTCTCTGGAAACACCATATATTTT.

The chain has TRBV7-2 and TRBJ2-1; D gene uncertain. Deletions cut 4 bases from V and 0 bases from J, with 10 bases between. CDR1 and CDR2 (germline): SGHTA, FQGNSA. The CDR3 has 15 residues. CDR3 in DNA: TGTGCCAGCAGCTACCCCCCCGTCTCCTACAATGAGCAGTTCTTC. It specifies CASSYPPVSYNEQFF.

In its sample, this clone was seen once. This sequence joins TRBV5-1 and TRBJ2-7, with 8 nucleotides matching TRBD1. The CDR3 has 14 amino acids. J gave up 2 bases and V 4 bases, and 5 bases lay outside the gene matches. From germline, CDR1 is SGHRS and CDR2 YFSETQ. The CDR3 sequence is CASSRTGRPYEQYF. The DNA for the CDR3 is TGCGCCAGCAGCCGGACAGGGAGACCCTACGAGCAGTACTTC.

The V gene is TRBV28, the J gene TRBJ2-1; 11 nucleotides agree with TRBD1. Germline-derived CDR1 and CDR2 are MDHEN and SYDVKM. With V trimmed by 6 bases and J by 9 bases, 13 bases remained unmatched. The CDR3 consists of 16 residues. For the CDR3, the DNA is TGTGCCAGCAGACCACTTGGACAGGGGGCTGGTGGTGAGCAGTTCTTC. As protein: CASRPLGQGAGGEQFF.